This passage covers 10 T cell receptor beta chains from one sample sequenced in a study of blood T cell repertoires in COVID-19. Method: immunoSEQ multiplex PCR; TCRdb's copy keeps in-frame clones and lacks some. The table has around 30,000 clones, around nine tenths seen once; the top ten hold approximately 15%. The sample consisted of peripheral blood. The receptors originated from a human donor with active COVID-19. The donor label of this sample is uncertain.

The chain recombines TRBV9 with TRBJ2-1; TRBD2 matches 8 bases. This CDR3 contains 16 residues. V gave up 4 bases and J gave up 0 bases; unmatched junction bases: 6. CDR1 SGDLS and CDR2 YYNGEE come from the germline V gene. Here the CDR3 DNA reads TGTGCCAGCAGCTCGGGCGGGGGGAGCTCCTACAATGAGCAGTTCTTC. Protein sequence: CASSSGGGSSYNEQFF.

The chain uses TRBV9 and TRBJ2-3, with TRBD1 matching over 7 bases. The junction had 4 bases not matched to a gene; V was cut back by 4 bases and J by 2 bases. Per germline, CDR1 SGDLS and CDR2 YYNGEE. This CDR3 has 14 amino acids. The CDR3 spells CASSLTGFTDTQYF. CDR3 sequence (DNA): TGTGCCAGCAGCTTGACAGGGTTCACAGATACGCAGTATTTT.

The rearrangement links TRBV6-2 or TRBV6-3 to TRBJ2-3, with D maybe TRBD1 (6 bases). CDR3 size: 16 residues. CDR1 and CDR2 from the germline V gene are MNHEY and SVGEGT. Deletions cut 4 bases from V and 3 bases from J, with 17 bases between. CDR3 DNA sequence: TGTGCCAGCAGTTTCTCACCATGGGACAAGACAGATACGCAGTATTTT. Encoded protein: CASSFSPWDKTDTQYF.

The rearrangement joins TRBV11-3 to TRBJ2-7; D is undetermined. With 4 bases removed from V and 3 bases from J, the gap between germline ends came to 7 bases. There are 12 residues in the CDR3. Germline V gene data show CDR1 as SGHNT and CDR2 as YENEEA. The DNA for the CDR3 is TGTGCCAGCAGCTCCTCCAGCTACGAGCAGTACTTC. Translated, it gives CASSSSSYEQYF. The full variable domain, in which reference TRBV11-3 and TRBJ2-7 provide the parts outside the CDR3, is EAGVVQSPRYKIIEKKQPVAFWCNPISGHNTLYWYLQNLGQGPELLIRYENEEAVDDSQLPKDRFSAERLKGVDSTLKIQPAELGDSAVYLCASSSSSYEQYFGPGTRLTVT.

The chain is built from TRBV6-2 or TRBV6-3 and TRBJ1-1; no reliable D call. The CDR3 runs 16 residues. Germline CDR1 reads MNHEY; CDR2 reads SVGEGT. Trimming took 0 bases from V and 1 from J, leaving 12 bases between them. The CDR3 coding sequence is TGTGCCAGCAGTTACTCTCTGGGCATGAGGAACACTGAAGCTTTCTTT. It translates to CASSYSLGMRNTEAFF.

This clone has a single count. This chain links TRBV19 with TRBJ2-7; a weak D match, TRBD1 (6 bases). Germline V gene lookup returns CDR1 LNHDA and CDR2 SQIVND (reference sequence). The CDR3 is 15 amino acids. V lost 5 bases to trimming and J lost 2 bases, with 16 bases between them. CDR3 residues: CASSLGGGGPYEQYF. The CDR3 coding sequence is TGTGCCAGTAGTCTCGGTGGGGGCGGCCCCTACGAGCAGTACTTC.

The sample holds a few counts of this clone. This chain joins TRBV4-3 and TRBJ1-1; D gene ambiguous. Germline CDR1 reads LGHNA; CDR2 reads YSLEER. CDR3 size: 13 residues. V was clipped by 2 bases and J by 1 base, with 5 bases between them. The CDR3 DNA follows: TGCGCCAGCAGCCAATCAGGGAACACTGAAGCTTTCTTT. Its protein is CASSQSGNTEAFF.

The rearrangement joins TRBV3-1 (or the pseudogene TRBV3-2) to TRBJ2-7; 9 positions match TRBD1. This CDR3 region has 14 residues. Germline CDR1 LGHDT, CDR2 YNNKEL (reference sequence). The V segment lost 5 bases and the J segment 2 bases; nucleotides outside the gene matches: 4. The CDR3 protein is CASSTGQGPYEQYF. The CDR3 DNA reads as TGTGCCAGCAGCACGGGACAGGGCCCCTACGAGCAGTACTTC.

A note on this clone: One junction end disagrees with the germline gene, perhaps due to a read error. The V call is TRBV19, the J call TRBJ1-1; weak D call: TRBD1 (5 bases). The CDR3 spans 12 residues. Germline V gene data show CDR1 as LNHDA and CDR2 as SQIVND (reference sequence). The CDR3 DNA reads as TGTGCCACTAGTCTTATTCAGGGTGAAGCTTTCTTT. The encoded protein is CATSLIQGEAFF.

The rearrangement links TRBV7-9 to TRBJ1-4; 7 bases align to TRBD1. The V and J ends lost 0 bases and 3 bases, in that order; junction bases with no gene match: 4. This CDR3 has 16 amino acids. Germline V gene lookup returns CDR1 SEHNR and CDR2 FQNEAQ (reference sequence). CDR3 amino acids: CASSLATGMSNEKLFF. DNA of the CDR3: TGTGCCAGCAGCTTAGCGACAGGGATGTCTAATGAAAAACTGTTTTTT. Complete variable domain (other parts from reference TRBV7-9 and TRBJ1-4): DTGVSQNPRHKITKRGQNVTFRCDPISEHNRLYWYRQTLGQGPEFLTYFQNEAQLEKSRLLSDRFSAERPKGSFSTLEIQRTEQGDSAMYLCASSLATGMSNEKLFFGSGTQLSVL.